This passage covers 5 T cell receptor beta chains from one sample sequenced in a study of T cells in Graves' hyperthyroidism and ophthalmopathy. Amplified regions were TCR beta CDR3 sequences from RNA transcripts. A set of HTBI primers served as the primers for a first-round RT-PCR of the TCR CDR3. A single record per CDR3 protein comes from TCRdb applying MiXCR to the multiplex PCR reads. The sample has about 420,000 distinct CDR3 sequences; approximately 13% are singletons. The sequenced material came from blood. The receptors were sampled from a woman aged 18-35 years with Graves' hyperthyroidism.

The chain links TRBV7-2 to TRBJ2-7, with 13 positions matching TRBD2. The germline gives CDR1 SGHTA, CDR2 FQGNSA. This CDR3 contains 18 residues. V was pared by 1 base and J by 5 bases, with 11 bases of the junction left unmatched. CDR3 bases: TGTGCCAGCAGCTTAGTTGTAGGACTAGCGGGAGTTGGGGACGAGCAGTACTTC. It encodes CASSLVVGLAGVGDEQYF. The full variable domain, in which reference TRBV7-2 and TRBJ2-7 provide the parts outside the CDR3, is GAGVSQSPSNKVTEKGKDVELRCDPISGHTALYWYRQSLGQGLEFLIYFQGNSAPDKSGLPSDRFSAERTGGSVSTLTIQRTQQEDSAVYLCASSLVVGLAGVGDEQYFGPGTRLTVT.

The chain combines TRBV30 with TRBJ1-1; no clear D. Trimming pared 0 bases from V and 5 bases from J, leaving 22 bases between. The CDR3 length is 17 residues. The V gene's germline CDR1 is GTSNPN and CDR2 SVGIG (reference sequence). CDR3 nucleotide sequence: TGTGCCTGGAGTGTTTTATCGTCCGGACTTGGGGAAACTGAAGCTTTCTTT. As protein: CAWSVLSSGLGETEAFF.

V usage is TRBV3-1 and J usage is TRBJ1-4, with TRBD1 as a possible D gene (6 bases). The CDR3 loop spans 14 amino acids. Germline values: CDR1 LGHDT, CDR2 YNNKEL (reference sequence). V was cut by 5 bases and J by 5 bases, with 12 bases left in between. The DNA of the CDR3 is TGTGCCAGCAGCGCACAAGGGGGGAATGAAAAACTGTTTTTT. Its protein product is CASSAQGGNEKLFF.

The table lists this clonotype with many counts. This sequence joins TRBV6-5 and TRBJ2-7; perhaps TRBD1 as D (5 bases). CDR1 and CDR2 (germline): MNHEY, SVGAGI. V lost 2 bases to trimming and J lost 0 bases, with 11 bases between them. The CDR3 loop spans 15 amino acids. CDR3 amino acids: CASSYEQANSYEQYF. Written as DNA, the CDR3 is TGTGCCAGCAGTTACGAACAGGCCAACTCCTACGAGCAGTACTTC.

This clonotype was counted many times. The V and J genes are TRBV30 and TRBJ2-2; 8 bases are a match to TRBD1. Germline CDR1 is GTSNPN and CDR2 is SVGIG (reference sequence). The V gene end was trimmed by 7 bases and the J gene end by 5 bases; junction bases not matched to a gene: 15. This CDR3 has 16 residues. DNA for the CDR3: TGTGCCTCTGAACCCCGGGACAGGCCTCGGACCGGGGAGCTGTTTTTT. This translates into CASEPRDRPRTGELFF. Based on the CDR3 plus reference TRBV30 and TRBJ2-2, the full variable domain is SQTIHQWPATLVQPVGSPLSLECTVEGTSNPNLYWYRQAAGRGLQLLFYSVGIGQISSEVPQNLSASRPQDRQFILSSKKLLLSDSGFYLCASEPRDRPRTGELFFGEGSRLTVL.